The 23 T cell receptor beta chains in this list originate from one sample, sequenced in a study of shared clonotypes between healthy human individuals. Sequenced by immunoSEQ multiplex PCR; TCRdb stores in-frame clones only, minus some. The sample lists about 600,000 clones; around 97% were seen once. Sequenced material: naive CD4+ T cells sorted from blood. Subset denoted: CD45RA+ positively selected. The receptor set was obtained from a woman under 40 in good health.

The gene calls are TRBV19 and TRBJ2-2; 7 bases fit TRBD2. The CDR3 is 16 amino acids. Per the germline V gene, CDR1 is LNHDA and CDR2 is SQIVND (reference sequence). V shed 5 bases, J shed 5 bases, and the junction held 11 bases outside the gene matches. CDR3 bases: TGTGCCAGTAGTCGTGGACTAGATCCGGGAACCGGGGAGCTGTTTTTT. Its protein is CASSRGLDPGTGELFF.

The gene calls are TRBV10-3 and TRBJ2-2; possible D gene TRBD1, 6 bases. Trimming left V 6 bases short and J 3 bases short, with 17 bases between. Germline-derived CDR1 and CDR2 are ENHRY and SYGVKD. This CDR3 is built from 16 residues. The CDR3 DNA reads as TGTGCCATCAGGGAACCGGGACAAGAGTACACCGGGGAGCTGTTTTTT. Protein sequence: CAIREPGQEYTGELFF.

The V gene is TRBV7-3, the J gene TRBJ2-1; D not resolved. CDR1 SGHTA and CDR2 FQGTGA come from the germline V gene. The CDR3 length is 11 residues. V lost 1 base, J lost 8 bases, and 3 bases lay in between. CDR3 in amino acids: CASSLSDEQFF. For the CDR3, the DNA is TGTGCCAGCAGCTTAAGCGATGAGCAGTTCTTC.

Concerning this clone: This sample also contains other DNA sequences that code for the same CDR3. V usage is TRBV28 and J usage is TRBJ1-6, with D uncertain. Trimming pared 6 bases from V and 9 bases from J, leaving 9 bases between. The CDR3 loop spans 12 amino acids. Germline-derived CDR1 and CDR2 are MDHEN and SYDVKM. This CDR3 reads CASRPGSSPLHF. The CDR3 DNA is TGTGCCAGCAGACCGGGCAGTTCACCCCTCCACTTT. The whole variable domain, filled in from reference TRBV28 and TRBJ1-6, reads DVKVTQSSRYLVKRTGEKVFLECVQDMDHENMFWYRQDPGLGLRLIYFSYDVKMKEKGDIPEGYSVSREKKERFSLILESASTNQTSMYLCASRPGSSPLHFGNGTRLTVT.

CDR3 protein: CASSFGNNGGDTQYF. CDR3 in DNA: TGTGCCAGCAGCTTCGGAAATAACGGTGGGGATACGCAGTATTTT. The chain combines TRBV7-9 with TRBJ2-3; D is unclear. The CDR3 is 15 residues long. In germline, CDR1 is SEHNR, CDR2 FQNEAQ (reference sequence). V was pared by 3 bases and J by 6 bases, with 16 bases between.

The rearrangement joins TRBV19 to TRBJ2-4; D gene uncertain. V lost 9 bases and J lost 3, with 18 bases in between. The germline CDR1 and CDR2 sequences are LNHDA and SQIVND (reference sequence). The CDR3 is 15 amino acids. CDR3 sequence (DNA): TGTGCCAGCCCAAATTCCGGCCTAGACAAAAACATTCAGTACTTC. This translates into CASPNSGLDKNIQYF.

CDR3 nucleotide sequence: TGTGCCAGCACATCCCAGGGGGTCACCACCGGGGAGCTGTTTTTT. Protein sequence: CASTSQGVTTGELFF. The rearrangement joins TRBV2 to TRBJ2-2, with 7 bases matching TRBD1. V trimming: 7 bases; J trimming: 4 bases; junction bases outside the gene matches: 9. CDR1 and CDR2 (germline): SNHLY, FYNNEI. The CDR3 sequence is 15 residues long.

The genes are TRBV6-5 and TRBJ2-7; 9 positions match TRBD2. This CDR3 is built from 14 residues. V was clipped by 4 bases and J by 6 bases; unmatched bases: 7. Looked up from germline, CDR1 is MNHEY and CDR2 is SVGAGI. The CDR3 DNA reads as TGTGCCAGCAGTTGGGATAGCGGGAGCGGCGAGCAGTACTTC. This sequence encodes CASSWDSGSGEQYF.

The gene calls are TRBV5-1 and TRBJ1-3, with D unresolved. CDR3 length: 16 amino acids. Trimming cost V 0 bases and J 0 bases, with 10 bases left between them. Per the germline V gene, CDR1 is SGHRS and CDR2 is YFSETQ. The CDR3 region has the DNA TGCGCCAGCAGCTTGGACCAGCCCTACTCTGGAAACACCATATATTTT. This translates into CASSLDQPYSGNTIYF.

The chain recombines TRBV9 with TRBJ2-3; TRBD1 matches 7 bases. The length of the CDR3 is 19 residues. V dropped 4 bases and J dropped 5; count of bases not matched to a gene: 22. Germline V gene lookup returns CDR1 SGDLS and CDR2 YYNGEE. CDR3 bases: TGTGCCAGCAGCCCAGGACAGGCGCGATACGCCAGGAGGAGAGATACGCAGTATTTT. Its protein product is CASSPGQARYARRRDTQYF.

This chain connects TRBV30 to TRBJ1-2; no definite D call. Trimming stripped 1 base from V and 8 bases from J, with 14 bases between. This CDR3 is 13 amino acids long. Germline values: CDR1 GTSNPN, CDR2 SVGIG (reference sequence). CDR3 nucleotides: TGTGCCTGGAGTGCCGAAACTTACTGGGGCTACACCTTC. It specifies CAWSAETYWGYTF.

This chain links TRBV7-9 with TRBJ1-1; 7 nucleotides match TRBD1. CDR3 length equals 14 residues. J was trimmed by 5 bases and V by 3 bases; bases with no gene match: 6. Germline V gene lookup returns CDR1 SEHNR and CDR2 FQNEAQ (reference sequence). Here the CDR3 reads CASSFPAGGTEAFF. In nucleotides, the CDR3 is TGTGCCAGCAGCTTCCCGGCAGGGGGGACTGAAGCTTTCTTT. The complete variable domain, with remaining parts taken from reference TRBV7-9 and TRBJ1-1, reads DTGVSQNPRHKITKRGQNVTFRCDPISEHNRLYWYRQTLGQGPEFLTYFQNEAQLEKSRLLSDRFSAERPKGSFSTLEIQRTEQGDSAMYLCASSFPAGGTEAFFGQGTRLTVV.

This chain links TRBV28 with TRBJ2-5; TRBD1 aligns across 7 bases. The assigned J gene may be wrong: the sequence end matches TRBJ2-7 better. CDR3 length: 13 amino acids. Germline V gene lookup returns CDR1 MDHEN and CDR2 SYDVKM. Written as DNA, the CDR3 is TGTGCCAGCAGACAAGACAGGGCCCACGAGCAGTACTTC. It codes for CASRQDRAHEQYF.

The CDR3 reads CASSPRQTSTDTQYF. DNA for the CDR3: TGTGCCAGCAGTCCACGACAGACTAGCACAGATACGCAGTATTTT. The V gene is TRBV28, the J gene TRBJ2-3; TRBD1 is a possible D gene (5 bases). The V end was cut by 5 bases, the J end by 0 bases, with 12 bases between. CDR1 is MDHEN and CDR2 is SYDVKM in the germline V gene. The CDR3 runs 15 residues.

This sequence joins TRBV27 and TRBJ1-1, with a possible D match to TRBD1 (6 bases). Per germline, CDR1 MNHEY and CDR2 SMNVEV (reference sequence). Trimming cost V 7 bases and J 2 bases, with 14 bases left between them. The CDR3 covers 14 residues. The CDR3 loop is CASNKGGFNTEAFF. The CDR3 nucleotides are TGTGCCAGCAACAAGGGGGGGTTTAACACTGAAGCTTTCTTT.

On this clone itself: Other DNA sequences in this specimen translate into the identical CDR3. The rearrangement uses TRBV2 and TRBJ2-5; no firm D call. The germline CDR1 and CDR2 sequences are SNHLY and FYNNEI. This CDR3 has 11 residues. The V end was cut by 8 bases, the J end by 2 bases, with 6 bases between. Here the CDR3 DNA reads TGTGCCAGCTCCCTACAAGAGACCCAGTACTTC. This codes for CASSLQETQYF.

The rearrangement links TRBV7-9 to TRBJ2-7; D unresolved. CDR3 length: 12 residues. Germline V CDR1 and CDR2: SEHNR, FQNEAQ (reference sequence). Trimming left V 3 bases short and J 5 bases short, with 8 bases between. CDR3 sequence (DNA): TGTGCCAGCAGCTTCGCCGGGCACGAGCAGTACTTC. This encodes CASSFAGHEQYF.

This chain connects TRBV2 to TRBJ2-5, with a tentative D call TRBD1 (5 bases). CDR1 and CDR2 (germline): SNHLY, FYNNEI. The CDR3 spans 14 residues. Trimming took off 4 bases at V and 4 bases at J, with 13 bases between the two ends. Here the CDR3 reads CASSVTGGPETQYF. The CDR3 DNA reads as TGTGCCAGCAGTGTTACAGGCGGACCAGAGACCCAGTACTTC.

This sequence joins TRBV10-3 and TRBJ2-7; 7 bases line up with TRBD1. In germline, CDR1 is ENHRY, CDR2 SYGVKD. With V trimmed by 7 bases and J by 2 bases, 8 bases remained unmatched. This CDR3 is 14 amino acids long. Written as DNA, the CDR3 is TGTGCCATCACGGGGACAGCAACCCCCTACGAGCAGTACTTC. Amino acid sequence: CAITGTATPYEQYF.

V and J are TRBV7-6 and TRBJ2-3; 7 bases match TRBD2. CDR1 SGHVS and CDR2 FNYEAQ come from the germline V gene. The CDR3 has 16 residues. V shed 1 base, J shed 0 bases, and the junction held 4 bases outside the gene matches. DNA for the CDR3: TGTGCCAGCAGCTTAGTACCCGGGGGGAGCACAGATACGCAGTATTTT. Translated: CASSLVPGGSTDTQYF.

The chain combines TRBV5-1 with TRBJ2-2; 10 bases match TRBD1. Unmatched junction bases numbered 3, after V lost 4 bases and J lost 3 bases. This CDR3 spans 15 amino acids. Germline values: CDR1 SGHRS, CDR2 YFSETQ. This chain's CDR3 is CASSTGTGDTGELFF. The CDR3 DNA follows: TGCGCCAGCAGCACCGGGACAGGGGACACCGGGGAGCTGTTTTTT.

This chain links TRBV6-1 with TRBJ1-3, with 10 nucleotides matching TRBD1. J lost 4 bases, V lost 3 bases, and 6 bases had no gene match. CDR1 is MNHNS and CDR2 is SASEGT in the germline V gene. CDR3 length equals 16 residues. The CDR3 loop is CASSERQGAKGNTIYF. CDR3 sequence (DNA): TGTGCCAGCAGTGAGAGACAGGGGGCGAAAGGAAACACCATATATTTT.

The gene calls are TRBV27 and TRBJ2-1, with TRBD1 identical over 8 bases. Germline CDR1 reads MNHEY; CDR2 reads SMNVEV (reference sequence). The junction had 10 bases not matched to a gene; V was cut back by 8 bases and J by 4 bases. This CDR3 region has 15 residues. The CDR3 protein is CASAPGTGRYNEQFF. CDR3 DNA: TGTGCCAGCGCCCCCGGGACAGGTAGATACAATGAGCAGTTCTTC.